The text below deals with one T cell receptor (beta chain). The antigen is not known. TCRdb keeps only in-frame clones here, not all; method: immunoSEQ multiplex PCR. This table holds 15,000 to 19,000 clones, around 50% found once. FACS sorting followed a roughly 6-day coculture of CFSE-labeled recipient PBMCs with irradiated graft donor PBMCs. This sample is part of a study of Tregs in tolerant kidney transplant recipients. Study as a whole: Mixed chimerism was transient after nonmyeloablative marrow transplants from related graft donors.

V shed 3 bases and J 5 bases; nucleotides not matched to a gene: 5. Germline V gene lookup returns CDR1 SGHRS and CDR2 YFSETQ. The CDR3 runs to 14 residues. The study's findings and limits: Biological reproducibility was not directly addressed, but technical replication error appeared minimal. In tolerant patients, donor-specific Tregs outgrew total Tregs, suggesting antigen-driven expansion.

The J gene is TRBJ2-3, the V gene TRBV5-1; 8 bases line up with TRBD2. The material sequenced was CD4+ T cells from blood cultured with allogeneic cells, taken before the transplant. This TCR derives from a human patient who received a combined kidney and bone marrow transplant. CDR3 coding DNA: TGCGCCAGCAGCTCCGGGAGGGCCCTAGATACGCAGTATTTT. Translated, it gives CASSSGRALDTQYF.